The 20 T cell receptor beta chains given below trace back to one sample, sequenced in a study of T cell changes during pregnancy in multiple sclerosis. Repertoires were generated with immunoSEQ multiplex PCR, while TCRdb's copy carries only in-frame clones and drops some. Among around 34,000 clones listed, around nine tenths were seen once. The source was CD8+ T cells from peripheral blood mononuclear cells, collected before pregnancy. Receptor source: a female donor with multiple sclerosis, enrolled in a pregnancy study.

This chain uses TRBV10-3 with TRBJ2-7; 9 bases map to TRBD1. The CDR3 contains 14 residues. Germline assignment: CDR1 ENHRY and CDR2 SYGVKD. V was pared by 3 bases and J by 4 bases, with 4 bases of the junction left unmatched. The CDR3 protein is CAISEGDRDYEQYF. DNA of the CDR3: TGTGCCATCAGTGAAGGGGACAGGGATTACGAGCAGTACTTC.

The chain employs TRBV14 and TRBJ1-3, with D possibly being TRBD1 (6 bases). V lost 4 bases to trimming and J lost 0 bases, with 25 bases between them. The CDR3 extends over 20 amino acids. CDR1 and CDR2 from the germline V gene are SGHDN and FVKESK. This CDR3 reads CASSPLDGARGWNSGNTIYF. CDR3 in DNA: TGTGCCAGCAGCCCCTTGGACGGAGCAAGGGGGTGGAACTCTGGAAACACCATATATTTT. The full variable domain, in which reference TRBV14 and TRBJ1-3 provide the parts outside the CDR3, is EAGVTQFPSHSVIEKGQTVTLRCDPISGHDNLYWYRRVMGKEIKFLLHFVKESKQDESGMPNNRFLAERTGGTYSTLKVQPAELEDSGVYFCASSPLDGARGWNSGNTIYFGEGSWLTVV.

This chain links TRBV6-1 with TRBJ2-7; 7 bases are shared with TRBD1. The V and J ends lost 6 bases and 4 bases, in that order; junction bases with no gene match: 6. CDR3 length: 13 amino acids. CDR1 and CDR2 from the germline V gene are MNHNS and SASEGT. CDR3 amino acids: CASRGTVGYEQYF. Written as DNA, the CDR3 is TGTGCCAGCAGAGGGACAGTCGGGTACGAGCAGTACTTC.

This sequence joins TRBV7-9 and TRBJ2-7; D is possibly TRBD2 (6 bases). Germline assignment: CDR1 SEHNR and CDR2 FQNEAQ (reference sequence). The CDR3 is 15 amino acids. Deletions cut 6 bases from V and 3 bases from J, with 18 bases between. CDR3 region: CASSNPGLNSYEQYF. The CDR3 region has the DNA TGTGCCAGCAGTAATCCGGGACTTAACAGCTACGAGCAGTACTTC.

The chain links TRBV4-1 to TRBJ2-5; 7 bases line up with TRBD2. With V trimmed by 4 bases and J by 3 bases, 8 bases remained unmatched. The germline V gene has CDR1 MGHRA and CDR2 YSYEKL. CDR3 length: 15 residues. CDR3 sequence reads: CASSPIFLAEETQYF. The DNA for the CDR3 is TGCGCCAGCAGCCCGATATTTCTAGCGGAAGAGACCCAGTACTTC.

J is TRBJ1-4 and V is TRBV5-1; 9 nucleotides match TRBD1. The CDR3 totals 18 residues. The V gene's germline CDR1 is SGHRS and CDR2 YFSETQ. V lost 3 bases, J lost 0 bases, and 9 bases stayed unmatched. This chain's CDR3 is CASSSHRGLGATNEKLFF. As DNA, the CDR3 is TGCGCCAGCAGCTCACACAGGGGGCTCGGAGCAACTAATGAAAAACTGTTTTTT.

The V gene is TRBV19, the J gene TRBJ1-6; TRBD1 aligns across 9 bases. V lost 3 bases and J lost 6; bases outside the gene matches: 12. Germline lookup yields CDR1 LNHDA and CDR2 SQIVND (reference sequence). The CDR3 runs to 18 residues. CDR3 region: CASSMMGQGIGINSPLHF. The CDR3 bases are TGTGCCAGTAGTATGATGGGACAGGGAATAGGGATTAATTCACCCCTCCACTTT.

The V gene is TRBV6-5, the J gene TRBJ1-5; a weak D match, TRBD1 (5 bases). CDR1 MNHEY and CDR2 SVGAGI come from the germline V gene. The V end was cut by 8 bases, the J end by 3 bases, with 14 bases between. There are 14 residues in the CDR3. This CDR3 reads CASSGGGPNQPQHF. CDR3 DNA: TGTGCCAGCTCTGGGGGAGGGCCCAATCAGCCCCAGCATTTT.

The rearrangement joins TRBV6-5 to TRBJ2-7; 8 bases fit TRBD2. Germline lookup yields CDR1 MNHEY and CDR2 SVGAGI. The CDR3 has 14 residues. J gave up 1 base and V 2 bases, and 1 base lay outside the gene matches. CDR3 in amino acids: CASSYVAGSYEQYF. The DNA for the CDR3 is TGTGCCAGCAGTTACGTAGCGGGGTCCTACGAGCAGTACTTC.

The gene calls are TRBV19 and TRBJ1-2, with 8 bases fitting TRBD1. The germline gives CDR1 LNHDA, CDR2 SQIVND (reference sequence). The trim removed 5 bases at V and 3 bases at J, leaving 11 bases unmatched. There are 16 residues in the CDR3. For the CDR3, the DNA is TGTGCCAGTAGTCAGGGACAGGCCCCTTGGGACTATGGCTACACCTTC. The encoded protein is CASSQGQAPWDYGYTF.

The chain carries TRBV5-1 and TRBJ1-1; no definite D call. Germline V gene lookup returns CDR1 SGHRS and CDR2 YFSETQ. Trimming shortened V by 0 bases and J by 0 bases, and 9 bases separated the two germline ends. This CDR3 is 15 amino acids long. The CDR3 DNA follows: TGCGCCAGCAGCTTGGTACGGGGAATGAACACTGAAGCTTTCTTT. Translating it yields CASSLVRGMNTEAFF.

The chain joins TRBV6-5 to TRBJ1-1, with a possible D match to TRBD1 (6 bases). The germline gives CDR1 MNHEY, CDR2 SVGAGI. The V and J ends lost 4 bases and 4 bases respectively, with 13 bases between them. This CDR3 has 14 amino acids. The CDR3 loop reads CASSFTGSGTEAFF. CDR3 coding DNA: TGTGCCAGCAGTTTCACAGGGTCAGGCACTGAAGCTTTCTTT.

The gene calls are TRBV6-1 and TRBJ1-6, with a weak D call TRBD1 (6 bases). CDR1 is MNHNS, CDR2 SASEGT, per germline. V was shortened by 5 bases and J by 5 bases, with 13 bases between the two germline ends. The CDR3 loop spans 15 amino acids. This CDR3 is CASSSPSGDNSPLHF. In nucleotides, the CDR3 is TGTGCCAGCAGTTCCCCGTCAGGGGATAATTCACCCCTCCACTTT.

The chain links TRBV5-1 to TRBJ2-1, with D perhaps TRBD2 (5 bases). Trimming pared 3 bases from V and 5 bases from J, leaving 33 bases between. The CDR3 is 21 residues long. Germline V CDR1 and CDR2: SGHRS, YFSETQ. The CDR3 nucleotides are TGCGCCAGCAGCTACCGACTTTGGGTGGACGGTCTGTCGGGGTTTGACAATGAGCAGTTCTTC. Translated, it gives CASSYRLWVDGLSGFDNEQFF.

The chain is built from TRBV7-7 and TRBJ1-1; the D gene is possibly TRBD1 (5 bases). This CDR3 contains 12 residues. The V and J ends lost 8 bases and 1 base respectively, with 8 bases between them. Germline V CDR1 and CDR2: SSHAT, FNYEAQ (reference sequence). The CDR3 spells CASPGQNTEAFF. CDR3 nucleotides: TGTGCCAGCCCCGGACAGAACACTGAAGCTTTCTTT.

The rearrangement joins TRBV15 to TRBJ2-1; a weak D match, TRBD2 (6 bases). Germline V gene sequence: CDR1 LNHNV, CDR2 YYDKDF (reference sequence). The CDR3 extends over 13 amino acids. The V gene lost 4 bases and the J gene lost 7 bases, with 11 bases spanning the gap. The CDR3 here is CATSMAGGNEQFF. The DNA of the CDR3 is TGTGCCACCAGCATGGCCGGGGGTAATGAGCAGTTCTTC.

Sample share makes this clone medium-sized (0.01 to 0.1%). This chain uses TRBV18 with TRBJ2-1; maybe TRBD2 (7 bases). CDR1 KGHSH and CDR2 LQKENI come from the germline V gene. The CDR3 totals 17 residues. The V end lost 4 bases, the J end lost 0 bases, and 16 bases lay between the germline ends. The CDR3 region has the DNA TGTGCCAGCTCACTTGAGGGGGGGGATAGCTCCTACAATGAGCAGTTCTTC. Translating it yields CASSLEGGDSSYNEQFF.

The chain is built from TRBV10-2 and TRBJ1-1; 9 bases fit TRBD1. The CDR3 has 14 residues. Per germline, CDR1 WSHSY and CDR2 SAAADI. Germline trimming cut 7 bases from V and 6 bases from J; bases unmatched to any gene: 9. The CDR3 region is CASTPQGATAEAFF. The CDR3 bases are TGCGCCAGCACCCCACAGGGGGCGACCGCTGAAGCTTTCTTT.

This chain connects TRBV6-5 to TRBJ2-1, with D maybe TRBD2 (5 bases). CDR3 length equals 15 residues. Germline V lookup: CDR1 MNHEY, CDR2 SVGAGI. V gave up 5 bases and J gave up 0 bases, with 11 bases separating them. This chain's CDR3 is CASSLRLSSYNEQFF. The CDR3 DNA sequence: TGTGCCAGCAGTCTCAGACTAAGCTCCTACAATGAGCAGTTCTTC.

In its sample, this clone was seen once. The chain couples TRBV9 to TRBJ1-2, with D unclear. The CDR3 is 13 amino acids. Germline CDR1 and CDR2: SGDLS and YYNGEE. Trimming removed 0 bases at V and 2 bases at J, with 5 bases between. CDR3 in amino acids: CASSVGGNYGYTF. The CDR3, as DNA: TGTGCCAGCAGCGTAGGAGGGAACTATGGCTACACCTTC.